Below, 10 T cell receptor beta chains from the same sample are listed, as sequenced in a study of Graves' ophthalmopathy and Graves' hyperthyroidism (dated by TCRdb to 2016 to 2018). Instrument on record: Illumina HiSeq 2000. For repertoire sequencing, the TCR beta CDR3 regions were amplified from RNA transcripts. HTBI primers and the Qiagen OneStep RT-PCR kit were used in a first-round RT-PCR, which was followed by a second-round multiplex PCR, size selection and purification. TCRdb handled the public reads itself, with Q25 trimming in fastp and clone calling in MiXCR, and kept productive beta chains. CDR3 protein duplicates are merged, each entry listing the most common genes and DNA. The sample has more than 1,000,000 distinct CDR3 sequences on record, about two fifths of them singletons. The ten largest clones capture 11% of the sample. The sample taken for sequencing was peripheral blood or thyroid tissue (not recorded which). The receptors stem from an adult man with Graves' hyperthyroidism.

This clonotype showed up just a few times. This clone may be a read error of a much larger clone one base away. This rearrangement joins TRBV6-2 or TRBV6-3 to TRBJ1-2; weak D call: TRBD1 (5 bases). V was cut by 6 bases and J by 3 bases, with 14 bases left in between. Germline CDR1 and CDR2: MNHEY and SVGEGT. This CDR3 region has 14 residues. CDR3 DNA: TGTGCCAGCAGCGAGGCAGGGCGAGACTATGGCTACACCTTC. Translated: CASSEAGRDYGYTF.

The chain recombines TRBV29-1 with TRBJ1-2; TRBD1 aligns across 11 bases. CDR3 length equals 15 residues. CDR1 and CDR2 (germline): SQVTM, ANQGSEA. V was clipped by 4 bases and J by 5 bases; unmatched bases: 9. CDR3 sequence reads: CSVGEGQGALYGYTF. The CDR3, as DNA: TGCAGCGTTGGAGAAGGACAGGGGGCGCTTTATGGCTACACCTTC. Variable domain in full (rest from reference TRBV29-1 and TRBJ1-2): SAVISQKPSRDICQRGTSLTIQCQVDSQVTMMFWYRQQPGQSLTLIATANQGSEATYESGFVIDKFPISRPNLTFSTLTVSNMSPEDSSIYLCSVGEGQGALYGYTFGSGTRLTVV.

The rearrangement links TRBV19 to TRBJ1-5, with TRBD1 identical over 8 bases. V lost 6 bases to trimming and J lost 6 bases; unmatched junction nucleotides: 7. This CDR3 is 14 amino acids long. Germline CDR1 is LNHDA and CDR2 is SQIVND (reference sequence). The CDR3 reads CASRTGAGSQPQHF. The CDR3 DNA is TGTGCCAGTAGGACAGGGGCCGGGAGTCAGCCCCAGCATTTT.

This clonotype was seen at least ten times. The chain combines TRBV6-5 with TRBJ2-7; 7 bases line up with TRBD1. Germline lookup yields CDR1 MNHEY and CDR2 SVGAGI. The CDR3 extends over 13 amino acids. J gave up 3 bases and V 6 bases, and 5 bases lay outside the gene matches. DNA of the CDR3: TGTGCCAGCAGGTTCGACAGGGACTACGAGCAGTACTTC. As protein: CASRFDRDYEQYF.

The V call is TRBV7-8, the J call TRBJ2-2; 9 nucleotides line up with TRBD1. V was clipped by 6 bases and J by 1 base; unmatched bases: 6. Germline V CDR1 and CDR2: SGHVS, FQNEAQ. The CDR3 is 16 amino acids. CDR3 DNA sequence: TGTGCCAGCAGGTCTGGGACAGGGAGGAACACCGGGGAGCTGTTTTTT. It specifies CASRSGTGRNTGELFF.

This clonotype has a count of ten or more. V is TRBV29-1 and J is TRBJ1-2; D remains ambiguous. V shed 2 bases and J shed 5 bases, with 9 bases lying between them. The germline CDR1 and CDR2 sequences are SQVTM and ANQGSEA. There are 12 residues in the CDR3. CDR3 DNA sequence: TGCAGCGTTGAATTTAGAGAGTATGGCTACACCTTC. Amino acid sequence: CSVEFREYGYTF.

Only a few counts were recorded for this clonotype. The V gene is TRBV7-2, the J gene TRBJ2-7; 11 nucleotides align to TRBD2. The trim removed 7 bases at V and 2 bases at J, leaving 4 bases unmatched. There are 14 residues in the CDR3. The germline CDR1 and CDR2 sequences are SGHTA and FQGNSA. The CDR3 loop reads CASNLAGGTYEQYF. CDR3 in DNA: TGTGCCAGCAACCTAGCGGGAGGAACCTACGAGCAGTACTTC.

This clonotype has ten or more counts. This chain uses TRBV5-1 with TRBJ2-7; TRBD2 matches at 14 bases. Germline V gives CDR1 SGHRS, CDR2 YFSETQ. With 2 bases clipped from V and 4 bases from J, the junction kept 2 bases outside the gene matches. This CDR3 is 15 amino acids long. The CDR3 reads CASSFGTSGGYEQYF. In nucleotides, the CDR3 is TGCGCCAGCAGCTTCGGGACTAGCGGGGGTTACGAGCAGTACTTC.

The chain is built from TRBV7-2 and TRBJ1-5, with TRBD1 identical over 8 bases. This CDR3 has 15 residues. Germline trimming cut 1 base from V and 8 bases from J; bases unmatched to any gene: 7. The germline gives CDR1 SGHTA, CDR2 FQGNSA. The CDR3 DNA sequence: TGTGCCAGCAGCTTAGGCGCAGGGGGCCCGGAGCCCCAGCATTTT. Translation: CASSLGAGGPEPQHF.

This clonotype occurred many times. The genes are TRBV19 and TRBJ1-4, with D tentatively TRBD1 (5 bases). V lost 7 bases, J lost 8 bases, and 17 bases lay in between. This CDR3 has 14 amino acids. Looked up from germline, CDR1 is LNHDA and CDR2 is SQIVND (reference sequence). CDR3 nucleotides: TGTGCCAGTACCTACCGAGGGGTCGGCGAAAAACTGTTTTTT. It is translated as CASTYRGVGEKLFF.